This is a list of T cell receptor beta chains from one sample in a study of shared clonotypes between healthy human individuals. TCRdb's table, derived via immunoSEQ multiplex PCR, lists solely in-frame clones and lacks some. In the table there are millions of clones, around nine tenths of which are singletons. Sequencing was done on a sample of naive CD4+ T cells sorted from blood. These TCRs come from a man younger than 35 in good health. Both conserved end residues are part of each CDR3. Each record gives: clone size, J gene, V gene, D gene, CDR3 DNA, CDR3 protein. A D gene is named only where the DNA matches it firmly. Clone size, where shown, is once, few, many, or a class for clones that have expanded.

abundance: once; j_gene: TRBJ1-1; v_gene: TRBV6-5; d_gene: TRBD1; CDR3nt: TGTGCCGGCCGACAGGGTGAGAACACTGAAGCTTTCTTT; CDR3aa: CAGRQGENTEAFF
abundance: -; j_gene: TRBJ1-1; v_gene: TRBV6-1; d_gene: -; CDR3nt: TGTGCCAGCAGGACAGTTAACACTGAAGCTTTCTTT; CDR3aa: CASRTVNTEAFF
abundance: -; j_gene: TRBJ1-1; v_gene: TRBV2; d_gene: -; CDR3nt: TGTGCCAGCAGTGAATTTGGGGGGGCCACTGAAGCTTTCTTT; CDR3aa: CASSEFGGATEAFF
abundance: -; j_gene: TRBJ1-6; v_gene: TRBV2; d_gene: -; CDR3nt: TGTGCCAGCTCTTCACATAATTCACCCCTCCACTTT; CDR3aa: CASSSHNSPLHF
abundance: -; j_gene: TRBJ1-5; v_gene: TRBV28; d_gene: -; CDR3nt: TGTGCCAGCAGTGCCATCCAGGGGCTATCTAGGAGCAATCAGCCCCAGCATTTT; CDR3aa: CASSAIQGLSRSNQPQHF
abundance: -; j_gene: TRBJ1-6; v_gene: TRBV7-9; d_gene: -; CDR3nt: TGTGCCAGCAGCTCCCGGGAGGGCGATAATTCACCCCTCCACTTT; CDR3aa: CASSSREGDNSPLHF
abundance: -; j_gene: TRBJ2-7; v_gene: TRBV30; d_gene: TRBD1; CDR3nt: TGTGCCCTTGGGACAGGGCCGTCCTCCGAGCAGTACTTC; CDR3aa: CALGTGPSSEQYF
abundance: -; j_gene: TRBJ2-2; v_gene: TRBV4-3; d_gene: -; CDR3nt: TGCGCCAGCAGCCATGACAGGGAGGTGACCGGGGAGCTGTTTTTT; CDR3aa: CASSHDREVTGELFF
abundance: -; j_gene: TRBJ2-5; v_gene: TRBV7-2; d_gene: TRBD2; CDR3nt: TGTGCCAGCAGCTTAGGGGCGGGAGGGGTCGAGACCCAGTACTTC; CDR3aa: CASSLGAGGVETQYF
abundance: -; j_gene: TRBJ2-3; v_gene: TRBV7-2; d_gene: -; CDR3nt: TGTGCCAGCAGCTTAGCGGTCCATCTGGGTGAGAGGCAGTATTTT; CDR3aa: CASSLAVHLGERQYF
abundance: once; j_gene: TRBJ2-3; v_gene: TRBV7-2; d_gene: TRBD2; CDR3nt: TGTGCCAGCAGCTTAGAGAGGGGGACTAGCGGGCGGAGAGATACGCAGTATTTT; CDR3aa: CASSLERGTSGRRDTQYF